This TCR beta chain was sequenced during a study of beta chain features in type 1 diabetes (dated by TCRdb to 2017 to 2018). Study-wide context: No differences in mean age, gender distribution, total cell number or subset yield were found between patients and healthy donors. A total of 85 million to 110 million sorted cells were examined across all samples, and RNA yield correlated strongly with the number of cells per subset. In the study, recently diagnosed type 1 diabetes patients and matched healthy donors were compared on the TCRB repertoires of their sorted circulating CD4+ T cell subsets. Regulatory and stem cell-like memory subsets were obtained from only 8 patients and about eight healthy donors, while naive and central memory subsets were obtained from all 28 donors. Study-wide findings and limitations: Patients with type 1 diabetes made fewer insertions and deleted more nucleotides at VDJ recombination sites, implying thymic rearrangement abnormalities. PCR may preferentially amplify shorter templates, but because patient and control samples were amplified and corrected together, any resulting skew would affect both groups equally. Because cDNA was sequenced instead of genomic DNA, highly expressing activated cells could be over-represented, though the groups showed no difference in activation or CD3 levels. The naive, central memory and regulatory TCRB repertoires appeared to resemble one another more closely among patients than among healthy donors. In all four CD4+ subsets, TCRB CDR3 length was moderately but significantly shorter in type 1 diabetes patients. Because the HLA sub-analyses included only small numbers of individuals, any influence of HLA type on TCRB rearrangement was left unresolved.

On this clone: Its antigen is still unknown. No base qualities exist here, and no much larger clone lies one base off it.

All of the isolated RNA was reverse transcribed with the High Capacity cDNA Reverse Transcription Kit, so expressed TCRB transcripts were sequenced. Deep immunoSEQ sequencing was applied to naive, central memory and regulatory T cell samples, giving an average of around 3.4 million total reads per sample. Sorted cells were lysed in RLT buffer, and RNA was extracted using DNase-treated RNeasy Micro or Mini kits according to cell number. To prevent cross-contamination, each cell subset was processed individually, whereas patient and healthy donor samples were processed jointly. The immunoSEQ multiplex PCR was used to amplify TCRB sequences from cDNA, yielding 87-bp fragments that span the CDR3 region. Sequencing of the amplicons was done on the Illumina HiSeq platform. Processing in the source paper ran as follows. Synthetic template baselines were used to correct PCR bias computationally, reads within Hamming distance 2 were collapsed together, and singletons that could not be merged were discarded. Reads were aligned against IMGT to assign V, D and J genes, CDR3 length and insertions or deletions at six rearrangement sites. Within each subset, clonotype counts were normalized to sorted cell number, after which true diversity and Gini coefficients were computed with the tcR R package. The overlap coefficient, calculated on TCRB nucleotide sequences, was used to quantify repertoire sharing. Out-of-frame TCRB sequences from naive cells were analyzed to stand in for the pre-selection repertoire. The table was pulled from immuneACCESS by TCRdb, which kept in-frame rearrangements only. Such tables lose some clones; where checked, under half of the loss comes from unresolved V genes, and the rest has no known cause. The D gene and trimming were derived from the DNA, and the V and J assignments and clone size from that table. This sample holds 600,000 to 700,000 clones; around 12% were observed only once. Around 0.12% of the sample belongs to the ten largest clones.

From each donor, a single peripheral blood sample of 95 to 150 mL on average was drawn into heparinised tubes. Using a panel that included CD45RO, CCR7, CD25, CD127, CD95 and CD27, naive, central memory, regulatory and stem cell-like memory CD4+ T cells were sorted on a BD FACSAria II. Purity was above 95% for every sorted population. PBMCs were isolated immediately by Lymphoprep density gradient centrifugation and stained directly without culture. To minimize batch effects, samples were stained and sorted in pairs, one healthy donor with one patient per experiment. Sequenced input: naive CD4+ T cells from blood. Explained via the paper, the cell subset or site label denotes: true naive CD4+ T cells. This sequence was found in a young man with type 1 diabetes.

DNA sequence: TGTGCCAGCAGTTGGGGCGGATGGAACACTGAAGCTTTCTTT. This yields the protein CASSWGGWNTEAFF. The chain joins TRBV27 to TRBJ1-1, and possibly TRBD1, on 5 matching bases. Cut back by 4 bases and 1 base, the V and J ends lie 10 bases apart. Reading from cysteine to phenylalanine, the CDR3 counts 14 amino acids. The entry retains the CDR3 DNA only, 42 bases that are in frame from base 1. The germline V gene (reference sequence) specifies MNHEY as CDR1 and SMNVEV as CDR2.